Following are 10 T cell receptor beta chains from one sample sequenced in a study of blood T cell repertoires in COVID-19. Generated by immunoSEQ multiplex PCR, the TCRdb table keeps only in-frame clones and is missing some. The sample lists 300,000 or so clones, over 75% occurring once. The source material was PBMCs or T cells enriched from blood (not recorded which). The receptors originated from a woman in her 30s who had recovered from COVID-19.

This sequence joins TRBV6-1 and TRBJ1-5; D gene uncertain. CDR3 length: 13 residues. V dropped 3 bases and J dropped 5 bases, with 8 bases sitting between them. Germline lookup yields CDR1 MNHNS and CDR2 SASEGT. The CDR3 sequence: CASSDFTYQPQHF. The CDR3 DNA sequence: TGTGCCAGCAGTGATTTCACTTATCAGCCCCAGCATTTT.

The chain links TRBV5-4 to TRBJ2-7; maybe TRBD2 (6 bases). Germline values: CDR1 SGHNT, CDR2 YYREEE (reference sequence). The V gene lost 4 bases and the J gene lost 4 bases, with 9 bases spanning the gap. The CDR3 spans 12 residues. The CDR3 region has the DNA TGTGCCAGCAGCAGGGCGGGGTACGAGCAGTACTTC. Translation: CASSRAGYEQYF.

The CDR3 loop reads CASSPGVVDGYTF. In DNA, the CDR3 is TGTGCCAGCTCACCCGGGGTAGTGGATGGCTACACCTTC. The chain is built from TRBV18 and TRBJ1-2; no reliable D call. The germline V and J ends were trimmed by 3 bases and 6 bases, with 11 bases remaining between them. The CDR3 loop spans 13 amino acids. Germline values: CDR1 KGHSH, CDR2 LQKENI.

The chain employs TRBV7-6 and TRBJ2-1, with D perhaps matching TRBD1 (5 bases). The CDR3 consists of 15 residues. The germline V and J ends were trimmed by 5 bases and 8 bases, with 19 bases remaining between them. The V gene's germline CDR1 is SGHVS and CDR2 FNYEAQ. CDR3 DNA sequence: TGTGCCAGCAGCCTGGGGCAGTTCTTGGGCGATGAGCAGTTCTTC. It codes for CASSLGQFLGDEQFF.

This clone was observed a handful of times. This chain links TRBV3-1 (or the pseudogene TRBV3-2) with TRBJ1-2; the D is unclear. This CDR3 spans 15 amino acids. Per germline, CDR1 LGHDT and CDR2 YNNKEL (reference sequence). Trimming took off 4 bases at V and 6 bases at J, with 18 bases between the two ends. The CDR3 loop reads CASSLNGVLGDGYTF. DNA of the CDR3: TGTGCCAGCAGCCTCAACGGGGTTTTGGGTGATGGCTACACCTTC.

V and J are TRBV28 and TRBJ1-1; no clear D. Germline CDR1 is MDHEN and CDR2 is SYDVKM. The CDR3 covers 14 residues. V dropped 1 base and J dropped 0 bases, with 6 bases sitting between them. The CDR3 protein is CASSLSVVNTEAFF. The DNA of the CDR3 is TGTGCCAGCAGTTTATCAGTGGTGAACACTGAAGCTTTCTTT.

V usage is TRBV6-1 and J usage is TRBJ1-6; TRBD1 might be the D (5 bases). The V gene lost 1 base and the J gene lost 9 bases, with 10 bases spanning the gap. This CDR3 is built from 14 residues. The germline gives CDR1 MNHNS, CDR2 SASEGT. The CDR3 sequence: CASSEGQPRSPLHF. In nucleotides, the CDR3 is TGTGCCAGCAGTGAAGGACAGCCGCGTTCACCCCTCCACTTT.

This clone was observed a few times. This CDR3 is CATSNAEGLGDTEAFF. The CDR3 DNA reads as TGTGCCACCAGCAACGCCGAGGGCCTAGGAGATACTGAAGCTTTCTTT. The chain links TRBV15 to TRBJ1-1; no reliable D call. Germline CDR1 reads LNHNV; CDR2 reads YYDKDF (reference sequence). V lost 4 bases, J lost 5 bases, and 20 bases lay in between. The CDR3 has 16 amino acids.

The rearrangement joins TRBV29-1 to TRBJ2-5, with 8 bases matching TRBD1. CDR1 is SQVTM, CDR2 ANQGSEA, per germline. CDR3 length: 13 amino acids. Losses at the gene ends were 2 bases for V and 3 bases for J; bases not matched to a gene: 2. The CDR3 here is CSVEPDREETQYF. The CDR3 coding sequence is TGCAGCGTTGAACCGGACAGGGAAGAGACCCAGTACTTC.

V gene TRBV3-1 (or the pseudogene TRBV3-2) combines with J gene TRBJ2-6; 9 bases agree with TRBD2. CDR1 LGHDT and CDR2 YNNKEL come from the germline V gene (reference sequence). The CDR3 has 18 amino acids. The V segment lost 0 bases and the J segment 0 bases; nucleotides outside the gene matches: 3. CDR3: CASSQDGLAHSGANVLTF. The CDR3 DNA follows: TGTGCCAGCAGCCAAGATGGACTAGCGCACTCTGGGGCCAACGTCCTGACTTTC.